These 14 T cell receptor beta chains were sequenced from one sample in a study of cytomegalovirus exposure and HLA in healthy donors. The PCR contained 60 Vbeta and 13 Jbeta primers. The data were produced by immunoSEQ multiplex PCR, yet TCRdb's version contains in-frame clones alone and is incomplete. The table lists about 100,000 clones, 70% to 80% of them singletons. Specimen: PBMCs. These receptors originate from a man aged 50-59 years in good health and CMV-seropositive.

V gene TRBV6-6 combines with J gene TRBJ1-2, with a possible D match to TRBD1 (5 bases). The CDR3 consists of 14 residues. Germline V CDR1 and CDR2: MNHNY, SVGAGI (reference sequence). V was trimmed by 6 bases and J by 3 bases, leaving 14 bases between them. The CDR3, as DNA: TGTGCCAGCAGGGGACTGAAATTGGACTATGGCTACACCTTC. Its translation is CASRGLKLDYGYTF.

As to this clone: This specimen includes other DNA sequences encoding the same CDR3. Here the CDR3 reads CASSEAGQGQETQYF. The CDR3 region has the DNA TGTGCCAGCAGTGAAGCTGGACAGGGTCAAGAGACCCAGTACTTC. V usage is TRBV6-1 and J usage is TRBJ2-5; TRBD1 aligns across 8 bases. The CDR3 extends over 15 amino acids. Germline CDR1 MNHNS, CDR2 SASEGT. V trimming: 0 bases; J trimming: 2 bases; junction bases outside the gene matches: 2.

This chain uses TRBV27 with TRBJ1-1, with 9 bases matching TRBD1. Germline-derived CDR1 and CDR2 are MNHEY and SMNVEV (reference sequence). This CDR3 contains 14 residues. V was clipped by 3 bases and J by 5 bases; unmatched bases: 4. CDR3 in DNA: TGTGCCAGCAGTTTGACAGGGGGGGGAACTGAAGCTTTCTTT. This encodes CASSLTGGGTEAFF.

The chain links TRBV2 to TRBJ2-2, with 14 nucleotides matching TRBD2. Germline CDR1 SNHLY, CDR2 FYNNEI. The CDR3 runs to 15 residues. Trimming took 6 bases from V and 5 from J; bases not matched to a gene: 2. CDR3 in DNA: TGTGCCAGCAGGACTAGCGGGGGGGATACCGGGGAGCTGTTTTTT. Translating gives CASRTSGGDTGELFF.

This clone came up many times. The chain employs TRBV6-1 and TRBJ1-1; the D gene is possibly TRBD1 (6 bases). This CDR3 spans 13 amino acids. Trimming pared 7 bases from V and 2 bases from J, leaving 11 bases between. In germline, CDR1 is MNHNS, CDR2 SASEGT. For the CDR3, the DNA is TGTGCCAGCACCTTGGACAGTAACACTGAAGCTTTCTTT. It specifies CASTLDSNTEAFF.

This clone was counted only a few times. The genes are TRBV21-1 and TRBJ1-1; the table names TRBD1, a call not compared with the DNA. TRBV21-1 is noted as a pseudogene. The CDR3 is made up of 14 amino acids. The CDR3 region is CASSTGQGGTEAFF. The CDR3 nucleotides are TGTGCCAGCAGCACGGGACAGGGCGGCACTGAAGCTTTCTTT.

This chain connects TRBV5-1 to TRBJ2-7, with 16 bases that match TRBD2. CDR3 length equals 17 residues. The germline V gene encodes CDR1 SGHRS and CDR2 YFSETQ. J was trimmed by 0 bases and V by 4 bases; bases with no gene match: 4. The CDR3 DNA sequence: TGCGCCAGCAGCCTAGGGACTAGCGGGAGGGCCTCCTACGAGCAGTACTTC. The encoded protein is CASSLGTSGRASYEQYF. Together with reference TRBV5-1 and TRBJ2-7, the CDR3 gives the full variable domain: KAGVTQTPRYLIKTRGQQVTLSCSPISGHRSVSWYQQTPGQGLQFLFEYFSETQRNKGNFPGRFSGRQFSNSRSEMNVSTLELGDSALYLCASSLGTSGRASYEQYFGPGTRLTVT.

The V and J genes are TRBV9 and TRBJ2-1, with a weak D call TRBD2 (6 bases). This CDR3 has 15 residues. V lost 3 bases to trimming and J lost 0 bases, with 10 bases between them. Looked up from germline, CDR1 is SGDLS and CDR2 is YYNGEE. For the CDR3, the DNA is TGTGCCAGCAGCGGGGACTTATCCTCCTACAATGAGCAGTTCTTC. Protein: CASSGDLSSYNEQFF. The full variable domain, with the rest looked up from reference TRBV9 and TRBJ2-1, is DSGVTQTPKHLITATGQRVTLRCSPRSGDLSVYWYQQSLDQGLQFLIQYYNGEERAKGNILERFSAQQFPDLHSELNLSSLELGDSALYFCASSGDLSSYNEQFFGPGTRLTVL.

The sample holds a few counts of this clone. The chain joins TRBV7-9 to TRBJ2-5; no reliable D call. CDR1 and CDR2 (germline): SEHNR, FQNEAQ (reference sequence). V gave up 1 base and J gave up 1 base, with 7 bases separating them. There are 14 residues in the CDR3. The CDR3 protein is CASSLGATQETQYF. CDR3 nucleotides: TGTGCCAGCAGCTTAGGGGCGACCCAAGAGACCCAGTACTTC.

In this sample, this clone turned up once. The chain combines TRBV18 with TRBJ1-4, with 7 bases identical to TRBD1. Trimming took 4 bases from V and 3 from J; bases not matched to a gene: 5. The CDR3 length is 15 residues. CDR1 is KGHSH and CDR2 is LQKENI in the germline V gene. The CDR3: CASSLDRDANEKLFF. DNA for the CDR3: TGTGCCAGCTCACTCGACAGGGATGCTAATGAAAAACTGTTTTTT. Using reference TRBV18 and TRBJ1-4 for the parts outside the CDR3, the full variable domain is NAGVMQNPRHLVRRRGQEARLRCSPMKGHSHVYWYRQLPEEGLKFMVYLQKENIIDESGMPKERFSAEFPKEGPSILRIQQVVRGDSAAYFCASSLDRDANEKLFFGSGTQLSVL.

This clone was found a few times. The genes are TRBV2 and TRBJ1-5, with D uncertain. Between the trimmed V and J ends, which lost 6 bases and 4 bases, there was a span of 7 bases. Germline V gene data show CDR1 as SNHLY and CDR2 as FYNNEI. The CDR3 extends over 12 amino acids. The DNA of the CDR3 is TGTGCCAGCAGCGAGGGAAATCAGCCCCAGCATTTT. It yields the protein CASSEGNQPQHF.

The CDR3: CASSVRGGTGHTGELFF. CDR3 bases: TGTGCCAGCAGTGTTCGGGGAGGGACAGGGCACACCGGGGAGCTGTTTTTT. The genes are TRBV25-1 and TRBJ2-2; TRBD1 agrees at 9 bases. There are 17 residues in the CDR3. Losses at the gene ends were 4 bases for V and 3 bases for J; bases not matched to a gene: 9. Germline assignment: CDR1 MGHDK and CDR2 SYGVNS. Complete variable domain (other parts from reference TRBV25-1 and TRBJ2-2): EADIYQTPRYLVIGTGKKITLECSQTMGHDKMYWYQQDPGMELHLIHYSYGVNSTEKGDLSSESTVSRIRTEHFPLTLESARPSHTSQYLCASSVRGGTGHTGELFFGEGSRLTVL.

V gene TRBV28 combines with J gene TRBJ1-2; D is possibly TRBD1 (5 bases). The CDR3 totals 14 residues. Germline V gives CDR1 MDHEN, CDR2 SYDVKM. With 6 bases removed from V and 3 bases from J, the gap between germline ends came to 14 bases. The CDR3 region is CASSRGARDYGYTF. The CDR3 coding sequence is TGTGCCAGCAGCCGCGGGGCGCGGGACTATGGCTACACCTTC.

The genes are TRBV19 and TRBJ1-1; no definite D call. There are 13 residues in the CDR3. Trimming stripped 5 bases from V and 1 base from J, with 8 bases between. Germline assignment: CDR1 LNHDA and CDR2 SQIVND (reference sequence). In DNA, the CDR3 is TGTGCCAGTAGTTGGAGGAAGAACACTGAAGCTTTCTTT. This gives the protein CASSWRKNTEAFF. Filled out from reference TRBV19 and TRBJ1-1, the complete variable domain reads DGGITQSPKYLFRKEGQNVTLSCEQNLNHDAMYWYRQDPGQGLRLIYYSQIVNDFQKGDIAEGYSVSREKKESFPLTVTSAQKNPTAFYLCASSWRKNTEAFFGQGTRLTVV.